This T cell receptor beta chain was sequenced during a study of blood T cell repertoires in COVID-19. Study summary: In each case, the material was cDNA or gDNA derived from T cells, B-cell-depleted T cells, or PBMCs.

In its sample, this clone was seen once. The CDR3 totals 13 residues. V gave up 3 bases and J gave up 2 bases, with 8 bases separating them. In germline, CDR1 is LGHDT, CDR2 YNNKEL (reference sequence). Here immunoSEQ multiplex PCR was the method, and the copy in TCRdb shows in-frame clones only, minus some. This table holds a few hundred thousand clones, nearly 90% found once. The sequence came from a man younger than 35 with active or convalescent COVID-19. Sequencing input: peripheral blood. The V gene is TRBV3-1 (or the pseudogene TRBV3-2), the J gene TRBJ2-7; tentatively, D is TRBD1 (5 bases). CDR3 nucleotides: TGTGCCAGCAGCCAGGGGCTAGCCTACGAGCAGTACTTC. This translates into CASSQGLAYEQYF.